The clone carrying this T cell receptor (beta chain) was observed once. This sample stems from a study of blood T cell repertoires in COVID-19. Study-level information: Sample material is recorded as cDNA or gDNA derived from T cells, B-cell-depleted T cells, or PBMCs.

Per the authors' pipeline: Reference gene primer amplification in the assay estimated nucleated cell counts. Assay used: immunoSEQ multiplex PCR; TCRdb lists only in-frame clones, some missing. V and J calls and clone size follow that table, whereas D and trimming were derived from the DNA. The sample contains 100,000 to 150,000 clones, approximately 88% of which appear only once. Germline assignment: CDR1 LGHDT and CDR2 YNNKEL (reference sequence). This CDR3 is 15 amino acids long. Trimming at V came to 4 bases and at J to 7 bases, leaving 8 bases not matched to a gene. This chain connects TRBV3-1 (or the pseudogene TRBV3-2) to TRBJ1-4, with 8 bases that match TRBD1. Sequencing was done on a sample of peripheral blood. This receptor was identified in a woman at least 80 years old with acute or convalescent COVID-19. The CDR3 DNA reads TGTGCCAGCAGCCTAATACAGGGGGAGGCTGAAAAACTGTTTTTT. This translates into CASSLIQGEAEKLFF.